This passage covers 14 T cell receptor beta chains from one sample sequenced in a study of PD-1 blockade in classical Hodgkin lymphoma. All patients relapsed after autologous stem cell transplantation, and brentuximab vedotin exposure varied. Investigators isolated CD4+ T cells from thawed PBMCs through magnetic negative selection. Generated by immunoSEQ multiplex PCR, the TCRdb table keeps only in-frame clones and is missing some. This sample yields about 35,000 clones, of which 75% to 95% are seen a single time; around 0.21% belongs to the top ten. The source was CD4+ T cells from blood, collected at baseline. These receptor sequences come from a human donor with classical Hodgkin lymphoma.

The chain employs TRBV28 and TRBJ1-2, with a weak D call TRBD1 (6 bases). Deletions cut 4 bases from V and 7 bases from J, with 19 bases between. The CDR3 runs 15 residues. Germline CDR1 MDHEN, CDR2 SYDVKM. The CDR3 region is CASSWGNRVSSGYTF. CDR3 nucleotide sequence: TGTGCCAGCAGTTGGGGAAACAGGGTTAGCTCTGGCTACACCTTC.

J is TRBJ1-2 and V is TRBV6-6; a weak D match, TRBD1 (6 bases). Looked up from germline, CDR1 is MNHNY and CDR2 is SVGAGI (reference sequence). Trimming removed 4 bases at V and 8 bases at J, with 20 bases between. This CDR3 is built from 15 residues. This CDR3 is CASSSTGIPFWGYTF. Here the CDR3 DNA reads TGTGCCAGCAGTTCCACAGGGATACCTTTTTGGGGCTACACCTTC.

J is TRBJ2-7 and V is TRBV28; D remains ambiguous. This CDR3 comprises 10 residues. V lost 8 bases, J lost 2 bases, and 4 bases lay in between. The germline V gene has CDR1 MDHEN and CDR2 SYDVKM. CDR3 amino acids: CASGPYEQYF. The CDR3 DNA reads as TGTGCCAGCGGACCCTACGAGCAGTACTTC.

V usage is TRBV27 and J usage is TRBJ2-1; 12 bases agree with TRBD2. The V gene's germline CDR1 is MNHEY and CDR2 SMNVEV (reference sequence). The CDR3 consists of 16 residues. Trimming cost V 5 bases and J 6 bases; bases outside gene matches: 8. CDR3 region: CASSARTSGMGNEQFF. DNA of the CDR3: TGTGCCAGCAGTGCCCGGACTAGCGGGATGGGCAATGAGCAGTTCTTC.

This chain connects TRBV29-1 to TRBJ1-1; a weak D match, TRBD1 (6 bases). Germline V gene data show CDR1 as SQVTM and CDR2 as ANQGSEA. Trimming left V 3 bases short and J 4 bases short, with 15 bases between. This CDR3 comprises 14 residues. The CDR3, as DNA: TGCAGCGTTGATATACAGGGTTCGCTCACTGAAGCTTTCTTT. This gives the protein CSVDIQGSLTEAFF.

The rearrangement joins TRBV7-2 to TRBJ1-1, with unresolved D. CDR3 length: 14 residues. Germline V gives CDR1 SGHTA, CDR2 FQGNSA. The V and J ends lost 4 bases and 1 base respectively, with 10 bases between them. The CDR3 loop is CASSYRVGNTEAFF. CDR3 DNA sequence: TGTGCCAGCAGCTACCGGGTGGGGAACACTGAAGCTTTCTTT.

The rearrangement uses TRBV6-1 and TRBJ2-7; 11 bases agree with TRBD2. Trimming at V came to 4 bases and at J to 2 bases, leaving 13 bases not matched to a gene. Germline CDR1 and CDR2: MNHNS and SASEGT. This CDR3 comprises 18 residues. CDR3 coding DNA: TGTGCCAGCAGTGCGGTAGCGGGAGGGCCAAAGCCCCCCTACGAGCAGTACTTC. Translated, it gives CASSAVAGGPKPPYEQYF.

The chain recombines TRBV2 with TRBJ1-1, with D perhaps TRBD1 (5 bases). There are 12 residues in the CDR3. The V end lost 4 bases, the J end lost 10 bases, and 13 bases lay between the germline ends. In germline, CDR1 is SNHLY, CDR2 FYNNEI. The CDR3 coding sequence is TGTGCCAGCAGTGGGTTCTTTGGGGGAGCTTTCTTT. Amino acids: CASSGFFGGAFF.

The rearrangement joins TRBV19 to TRBJ2-5; D unclear. Looked up from germline, CDR1 is LNHDA and CDR2 is SQIVND (reference sequence). The CDR3 totals 16 residues. V lost 5 bases to trimming and J lost 1 base, with 17 bases between them. The CDR3 spells CASSLPGRLTQETQYF. In DNA, the CDR3 is TGTGCCAGTAGTCTACCGGGCCGCCTAACCCAAGAGACCCAGTACTTC.

This clone was recorded only once. The gene calls are TRBV5-1 and TRBJ1-5; perhaps TRBD1 as D (5 bases). Deletions cut 2 bases from V and 6 bases from J, with 12 bases between. Germline lookup yields CDR1 SGHRS and CDR2 YFSETQ. The CDR3 spans 14 residues. CDR3: CASSLAGGGQPQHF. The CDR3 DNA reads as TGCGCCAGCAGCTTAGCGGGGGGTGGTCAGCCCCAGCATTTT.

V usage is TRBV5-1 and J usage is TRBJ2-2, with TRBD2 as a possible D gene (6 bases). V was trimmed by 0 bases and J by 4 bases, leaving 19 bases between them. Germline-derived CDR1 and CDR2 are SGHRS and YFSETQ. The CDR3 covers 18 residues. This CDR3 reads CASSLVIRLGGSTGELFF. The CDR3 DNA follows: TGCGCCAGCAGCTTGGTGATACGACTAGGTGGGAGCACCGGGGAGCTGTTTTTT.

The CDR3 here is CASRGQGAYGYTF. The CDR3 region has the DNA TGTGCCAGCAGGGGGCAGGGGGCCTATGGCTACACCTTC. The chain is built from TRBV2 and TRBJ1-2, with TRBD1 matching 8 bases. This CDR3 has 13 amino acids. Germline V lookup: CDR1 SNHLY, CDR2 FYNNEI. V was pared by 6 bases and J by 4 bases, with 4 bases of the junction left unmatched.

In DNA, the CDR3 is TGTGCCACCGGCGGATACCAAACGAACACCGGGGAGCTGTTTTTT. Protein product: CATGGYQTNTGELFF. The chain carries TRBV10-3 and TRBJ2-2; D ambiguous. Deletions cut 10 bases from V and 0 bases from J, with 15 bases between. CDR1 and CDR2 from the germline V gene are ENHRY and SYGVKD. The CDR3 length is 15 residues.

CDR3 bases: TGTGCCAGCAGGCAGCTAACGGTGGGGGATGGCTACACCTTC. Its protein is CASRQLTVGDGYTF. This chain uses TRBV12-1 with TRBJ1-2. TRBV12-1 is shown as a pseudogene. This CDR3 is built from 14 residues.